A single sample is the source of the 2 T cell receptor beta chains below, sequenced in a study of blood T cell repertoires in COVID-19. Sequencing was performed with immunoSEQ multiplex PCR; in TCRdb, only in-frame clones are kept and a portion is missing. The sample yields 150,000 to 200,000 clones, about 83% seen once. Sequences were obtained from peripheral blood. These receptors were taken from a woman of 80 years or more with COVID-19, enrolled during active disease.

This clone has a single count. The CDR3 reads CASSLQGSYNEQFF. The CDR3 DNA follows: TGTGCCAGCAGCTTGCAGGGTTCCTACAATGAGCAGTTCTTC. The chain joins TRBV5-5 to TRBJ2-1; tentative D call: TRBD1 (5 bases). The V end lost 1 base, the J end lost 1 base, and 6 bases lay between the germline ends. The CDR3 contains 14 residues. Germline V gene data show CDR1 as SGHKS and CDR2 as YYEKEE (reference sequence). Based on the CDR3 plus reference TRBV5-5 and TRBJ2-1, the full variable domain is DAGVTQSPTHLIKTRGQQVTLRCSPISGHKSVSWYQQVLGQGPQFIFQYYEKEERGRGNFPDRFSARQFPNYSSELNVNALLLGDSALYLCASSLQGSYNEQFFGPGTRLTVL.

Here the CDR3 reads CAWSVLKAGGYTF. CDR3 bases: TGTGCCTGGAGTGTACTCAAAGCGGGGGGCTACACCTTC. J is TRBJ1-2 and V is TRBV30; D is ambiguous. This CDR3 region has 13 residues. Germline V gene data show CDR1 as GTSNPN and CDR2 as SVGIG (reference sequence). V was shortened by 0 bases and J by 8 bases, with 13 bases between the two germline ends. Full variable domain (outside the CDR3, taken from reference TRBV30 and TRBJ1-2): SQTIHQWPATLVQPVGSPLSLECTVEGTSNPNLYWYRQAAGRGLQLLFYSVGIGQISSEVPQNLSASRPQDRQFILSSKKLLLSDSGFYLCAWSVLKAGGYTFGSGTRLTVV.